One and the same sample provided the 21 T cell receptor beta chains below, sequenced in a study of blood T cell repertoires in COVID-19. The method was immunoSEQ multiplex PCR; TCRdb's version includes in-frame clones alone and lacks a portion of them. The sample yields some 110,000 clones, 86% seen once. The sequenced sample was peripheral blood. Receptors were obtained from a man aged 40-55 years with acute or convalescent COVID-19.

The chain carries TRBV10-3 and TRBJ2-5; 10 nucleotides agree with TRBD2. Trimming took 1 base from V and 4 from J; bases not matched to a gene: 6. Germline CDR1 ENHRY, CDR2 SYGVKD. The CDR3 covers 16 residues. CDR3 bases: TGTGCCATCAGTGAGTGGACTAGCGGACGCCCAGAGACCCAGTACTTC. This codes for CAISEWTSGRPETQYF.

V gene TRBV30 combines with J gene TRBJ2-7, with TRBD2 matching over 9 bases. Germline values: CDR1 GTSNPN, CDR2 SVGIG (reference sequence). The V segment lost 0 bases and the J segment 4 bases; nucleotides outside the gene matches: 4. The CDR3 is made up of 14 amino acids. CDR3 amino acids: CAWSVGSGGYEQYF. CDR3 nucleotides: TGTGCCTGGAGTGTAGGTAGCGGGGGTTACGAGCAGTACTTC. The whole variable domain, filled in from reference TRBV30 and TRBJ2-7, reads SQTIHQWPATLVQPVGSPLSLECTVEGTSNPNLYWYRQAAGRGLQLLFYSVGIGQISSEVPQNLSASRPQDRQFILSSKKLLLSDSGFYLCAWSVGSGGYEQYFGPGTRLTVT.

Here the CDR3 reads CASISGQGSWTEAFF. For the CDR3, the DNA is TGCGCCAGCATCTCCGGGCAGGGGTCGTGGACTGAAGCTTTCTTT. The genes are TRBV4-1 and TRBJ1-1, with TRBD1 as a possible D gene (6 bases). The CDR3 sequence is 15 residues long. Germline assignment: CDR1 MGHRA and CDR2 YSYEKL. V lost 7 bases and J lost 5, with 20 bases in between.

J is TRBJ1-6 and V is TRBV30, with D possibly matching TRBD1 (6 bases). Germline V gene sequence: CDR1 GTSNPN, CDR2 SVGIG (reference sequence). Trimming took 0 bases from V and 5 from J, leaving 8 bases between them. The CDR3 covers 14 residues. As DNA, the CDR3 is TGTGCCTGGAGTGTACAGGGCCATAATTCACCCCTCCACTTT. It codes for CAWSVQGHNSPLHF.

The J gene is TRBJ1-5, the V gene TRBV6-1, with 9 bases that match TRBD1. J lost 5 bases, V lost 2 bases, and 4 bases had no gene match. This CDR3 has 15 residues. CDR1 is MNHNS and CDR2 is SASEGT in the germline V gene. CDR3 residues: CASSEWDREDQPQHF. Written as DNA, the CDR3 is TGTGCCAGCAGTGAATGGGACAGGGAGGATCAGCCCCAGCATTTT.

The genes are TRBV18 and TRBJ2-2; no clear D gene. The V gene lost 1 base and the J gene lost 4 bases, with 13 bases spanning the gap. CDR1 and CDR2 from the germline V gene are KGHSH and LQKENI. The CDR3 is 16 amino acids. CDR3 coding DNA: TGTGCCAGCTCACCACTTGACACCCCGTCCACCGGGGAGCTGTTTTTT. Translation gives CASSPLDTPSTGELFF.

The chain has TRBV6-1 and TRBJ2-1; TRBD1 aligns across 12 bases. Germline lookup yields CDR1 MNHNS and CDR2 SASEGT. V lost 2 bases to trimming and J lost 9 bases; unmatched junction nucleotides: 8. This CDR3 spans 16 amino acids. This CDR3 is CASSEWGGQGASEQFF. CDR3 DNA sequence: TGTGCCAGCAGTGAATGGGGGGGACAGGGGGCAAGTGAGCAGTTCTTC.

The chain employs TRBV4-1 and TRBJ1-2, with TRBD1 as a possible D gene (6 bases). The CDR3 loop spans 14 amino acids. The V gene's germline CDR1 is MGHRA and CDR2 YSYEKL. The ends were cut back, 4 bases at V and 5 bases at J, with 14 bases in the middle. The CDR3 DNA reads TGCGCCAGCAGCCCACCGGACAGCACTTATGGCTACACCTTC. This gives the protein CASSPPDSTYGYTF.

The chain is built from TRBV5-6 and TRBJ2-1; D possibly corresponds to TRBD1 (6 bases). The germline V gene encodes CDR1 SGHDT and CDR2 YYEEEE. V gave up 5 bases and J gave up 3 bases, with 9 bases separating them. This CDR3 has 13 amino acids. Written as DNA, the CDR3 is TGTGCCAGCAGAATGACAGGCTACAATGAGCAGTTCTTC. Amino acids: CASRMTGYNEQFF. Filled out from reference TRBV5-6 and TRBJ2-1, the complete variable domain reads DAGVTQSPTHLIKTRGQQVTLRCSPKSGHDTVSWYQQALGQGPQFIFQYYEEEERQRGNFPDRFSGHQFPNYSSELNVNALLLGDSALYLCASRMTGYNEQFFGPGTRLTVL.

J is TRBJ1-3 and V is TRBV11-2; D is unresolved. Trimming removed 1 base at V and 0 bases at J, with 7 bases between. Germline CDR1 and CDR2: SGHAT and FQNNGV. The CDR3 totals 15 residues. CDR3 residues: CASSLGATSGNTIYF. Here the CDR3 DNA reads TGTGCCAGCAGCTTAGGGGCAACCTCTGGAAACACCATATATTTT. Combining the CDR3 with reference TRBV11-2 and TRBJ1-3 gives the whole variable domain EAGVAQSPRYKIIEKRQSVAFWCNPISGHATLYWYQQILGQGPKLLIQFQNNGVVDDSQLPKDRFSAERLKGVDSTLKIQPAKLEDSAVYLCASSLGATSGNTIYFGEGSWLTVV.

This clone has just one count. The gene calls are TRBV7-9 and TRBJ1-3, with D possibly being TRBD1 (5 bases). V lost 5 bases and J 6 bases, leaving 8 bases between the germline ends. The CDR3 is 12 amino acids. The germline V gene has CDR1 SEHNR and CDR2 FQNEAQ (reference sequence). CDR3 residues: CASSVRANTIYF. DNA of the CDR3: TGTGCCAGCAGCGTCAGGGCAAACACCATATATTTT.

The CDR3 loop is CASSVAGWSAGGTGELFF. The CDR3, as DNA: TGTGCCAGCAGCGTAGCTGGGTGGTCGGCAGGGGGCACCGGGGAGCTGTTTTTT. The V and J genes are TRBV9 and TRBJ2-2; the match to TRBD1 covers 7 bases. The CDR3 extends over 18 amino acids. The V gene end was trimmed by 0 bases and the J gene end by 4 bases; junction bases not matched to a gene: 12. Germline loops: CDR1 SGDLS, CDR2 YYNGEE.

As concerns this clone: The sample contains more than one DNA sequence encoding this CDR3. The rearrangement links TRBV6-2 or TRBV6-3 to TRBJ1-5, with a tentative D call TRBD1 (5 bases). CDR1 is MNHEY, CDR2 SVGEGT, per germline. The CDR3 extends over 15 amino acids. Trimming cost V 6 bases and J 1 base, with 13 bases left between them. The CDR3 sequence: CASSIDRPSNQPQHF. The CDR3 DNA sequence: TGTGCCAGCAGCATCGACAGACCCAGCAATCAGCCCCAGCATTTT.

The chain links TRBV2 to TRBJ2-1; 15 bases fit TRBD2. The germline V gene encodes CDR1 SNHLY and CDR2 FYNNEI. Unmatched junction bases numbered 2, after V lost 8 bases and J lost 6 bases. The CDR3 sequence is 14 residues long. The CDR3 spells CASRTSGRGNEQFF. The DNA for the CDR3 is TGTGCCAGCCGGACTAGCGGGAGGGGCAATGAGCAGTTCTTC.

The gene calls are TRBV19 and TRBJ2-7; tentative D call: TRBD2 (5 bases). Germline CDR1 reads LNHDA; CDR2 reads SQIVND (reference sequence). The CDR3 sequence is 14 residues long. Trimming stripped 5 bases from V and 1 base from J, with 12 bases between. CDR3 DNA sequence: TGTGCCAGTAGTTTTAACCGGGATTCCTACGAGCAGTACTTC. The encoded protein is CASSFNRDSYEQYF.

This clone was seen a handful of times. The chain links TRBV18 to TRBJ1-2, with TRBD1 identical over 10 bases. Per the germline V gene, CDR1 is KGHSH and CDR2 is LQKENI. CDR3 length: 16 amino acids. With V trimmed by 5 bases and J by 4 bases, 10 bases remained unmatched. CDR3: CASSSGTGEFSYGYTF. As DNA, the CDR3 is TGTGCCAGCTCATCCGGGACAGGGGAATTCAGCTATGGCTACACCTTC.

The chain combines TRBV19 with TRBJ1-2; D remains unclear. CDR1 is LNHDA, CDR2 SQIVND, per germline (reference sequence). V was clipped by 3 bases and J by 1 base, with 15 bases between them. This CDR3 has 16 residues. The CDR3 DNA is TGTGCCAGTAGTATGTCAGGTCTCGGACTTAACTATGGCTACACCTTC. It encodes CASSMSGLGLNYGYTF.

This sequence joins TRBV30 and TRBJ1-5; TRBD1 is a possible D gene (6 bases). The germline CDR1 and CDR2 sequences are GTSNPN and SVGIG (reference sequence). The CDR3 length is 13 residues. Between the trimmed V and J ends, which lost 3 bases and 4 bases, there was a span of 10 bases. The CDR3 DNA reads TGTGCCTGGAGCCACAGGGTTAATCAGCCCCAGCATTTT. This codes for CAWSHRVNQPQHF.

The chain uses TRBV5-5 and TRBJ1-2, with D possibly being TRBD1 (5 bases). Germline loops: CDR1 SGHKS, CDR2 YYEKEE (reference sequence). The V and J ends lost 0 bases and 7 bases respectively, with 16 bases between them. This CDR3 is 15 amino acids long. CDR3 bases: TGTGCCAGCAGCTTGGTGGGTAACGACAGAAGTGGCTACACCTTC. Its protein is CASSLVGNDRSGYTF.

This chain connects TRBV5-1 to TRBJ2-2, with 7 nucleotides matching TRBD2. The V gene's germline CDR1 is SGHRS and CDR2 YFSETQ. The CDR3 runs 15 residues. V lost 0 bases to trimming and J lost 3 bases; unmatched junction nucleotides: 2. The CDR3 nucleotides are TGCGCCAGCAGCTTGGCGGCGGGAGACACCGGGGAGCTGTTTTTT. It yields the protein CASSLAAGDTGELFF.

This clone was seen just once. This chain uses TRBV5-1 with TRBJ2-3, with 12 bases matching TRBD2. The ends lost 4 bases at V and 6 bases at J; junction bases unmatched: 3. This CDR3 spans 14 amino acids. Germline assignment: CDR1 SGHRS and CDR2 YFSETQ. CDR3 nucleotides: TGCGCCAGCAGCGCTGGGACTAGCGGGGATACGCAGTATTTT. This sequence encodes CASSAGTSGDTQYF.